The 13 T cell receptor beta chains below all came from one sample that was sequenced in a study of CD8+ T cells in alopecia areata. Following extraction, RNA underwent reverse transcription to cDNA, which served as the sequencing template. The method was immunoSEQ multiplex PCR; TCRdb's version includes in-frame clones alone and lacks a portion of them. The data contain tens of thousands of clones, roughly 80% of them seen just once; the ten biggest clones take up around 19%. Sequencing was done on a sample of NKG2D-low CD8+ T cells sorted from blood. The receptors here all came from a human donor with alopecia areata.

The chain joins TRBV11-2 to TRBJ2-7; no reliable D call. V gave up 3 bases and J gave up 1 base, with 4 bases separating them. Germline V gives CDR1 SGHAT, CDR2 FQNNGV. This CDR3 spans 12 amino acids. CDR3 DNA sequence: TGTGCCAGCAGCTTGACATCCTACGAGCAGTACTTC. Amino acids: CASSLTSYEQYF.

This rearrangement joins TRBV4-1 to TRBJ1-1, with 8 bases that match TRBD1. The germline gives CDR1 MGHRA, CDR2 YSYEKL. This CDR3 contains 15 residues. V was pared by 4 bases and J by 4 bases, with 8 bases of the junction left unmatched. The CDR3 protein is CASSLRQGTGTEAFF. The CDR3 DNA sequence: TGCGCCAGCAGCCTCCGACAGGGGACGGGCACTGAAGCTTTCTTT.

This chain joins TRBV7-9 and TRBJ2-7, with D possibly being TRBD1 (5 bases). CDR3 length: 15 amino acids. Germline CDR1 SEHNR, CDR2 FQNEAQ (reference sequence). V was pared by 4 bases and J by 0 bases, with 13 bases between. The CDR3 nucleotides read TGTGCCAGCAGCTCGACCGGAGACAGCTCCTACGAGCAGTACTTC. As protein: CASSSTGDSSYEQYF.

The chain recombines TRBV29-1 with TRBJ2-3; no clear D gene. The CDR3 extends over 14 amino acids. The germline V gene encodes CDR1 SQVTM and CDR2 ANQGSEA. Trimming shortened V by 3 bases and J by 2 bases, and 12 bases separated the two germline ends. CDR3 amino acids: CSVDVGPLTDTQYF. DNA for the CDR3: TGCAGCGTTGACGTGGGCCCGCTCACAGATACGCAGTATTTT.

The chain combines TRBV27 with TRBJ2-5; perhaps D is TRBD1 or TRBD2 (5 bases each). This CDR3 is built from 14 residues. Germline CDR1 and CDR2: MNHEY and SMNVEV (reference sequence). V gave up 8 bases and J gave up 5 bases, with 18 bases separating them. In nucleotides, the CDR3 is TGTGCCAGCGGCCGAATGGGGGTGGGGGAGACCCAGTACTTC. It yields the protein CASGRMGVGETQYF.

This chain links TRBV2 with TRBJ2-7; 9 nucleotides agree with TRBD1. Germline V CDR1 and CDR2: SNHLY, FYNNEI. This CDR3 spans 14 amino acids. V shed 4 bases and J 4 bases; nucleotides not matched to a gene: 5. The CDR3 bases are TGTGCCAGCAGTGTCGGGACAGGGTCGTACGAGCAGTACTTC. This translates into CASSVGTGSYEQYF.

This clone was recorded once. CDR3: CAVPYGEGGFNTGELFF. CDR3 sequence (DNA): TGTGCCGTTCCTTATGGCGAGGGGGGCTTCAACACCGGGGAGCTGTTTTTT. The J gene is TRBJ2-2, the V gene TRBV28; the D call may be TRBD1 or TRBD2 (6 bases each). The CDR3 contains 17 residues. Germline CDR1 is MDHEN and CDR2 is SYDVKM. Trimming took 11 bases from V and 2 from J, leaving 24 bases between them.

The chain couples TRBV28 to TRBJ2-4, with D perhaps matching TRBD1 (6 bases). The V end lost 9 bases, the J end lost 0 bases, and 15 bases lay between the germline ends. The CDR3 extends over 15 amino acids. Germline loops: CDR1 MDHEN, CDR2 SYDVKM. The CDR3 is CASQKGVLAKNIQYF. CDR3 nucleotide sequence: TGTGCCAGTCAAAAGGGGGTGCTAGCCAAAAACATTCAGTACTTC.

The chain links TRBV2 to TRBJ2-3; D is unclear. V dropped 5 bases and J dropped 5 bases, with 14 bases sitting between them. The CDR3 runs 14 residues. Germline V CDR1 and CDR2: SNHLY, FYNNEI. CDR3 DNA sequence: TGTGCCAGCAGTCCCTCGGAACAGATAGATACGCAGTATTTT. It is translated as CASSPSEQIDTQYF.

The V and J genes are TRBV6-4 and TRBJ2-1; D is undetermined. The germline CDR1 and CDR2 sequences are MRHNA and SNTAGT. The CDR3 is 13 residues long. Trimming took 0 bases from V and 5 from J, leaving 5 bases between them. CDR3 loop: CASSDSANNEQFF. CDR3 coding DNA: TGTGCCAGCAGTGACTCGGCAAACAATGAGCAGTTCTTC.

This clone was detected only once. Written as DNA, the CDR3 is TGTGCCAGCAGCGCAAAGGGGTACCAAGAGACCCAGTACTTC. It translates to CASSAKGYQETQYF. This chain uses TRBV7-9 with TRBJ2-5; TRBD1 is a possible D gene (5 bases). V was cut by 5 bases and J by 0 bases, with 10 bases left in between. The CDR3 sequence is 14 residues long. Germline assignment: CDR1 SEHNR and CDR2 FQNEAQ (reference sequence). Supplemented by reference TRBV7-9 and TRBJ2-5, the full variable domain reads DTGVSQNPRHKITKRGQNVTFRCDPISEHNRLYWYRQTLGQGPEFLTYFQNEAQLEKSRLLSDRFSAERPKGSFSTLEIQRTEQGDSAMYLCASSAKGYQETQYFGPGTRLLVL.

This chain connects TRBV30 to TRBJ2-5; 10 positions match TRBD1. The CDR3 has 15 residues. CDR1 and CDR2 from the germline V gene are GTSNPN and SVGIG (reference sequence). V was clipped by 1 base and J by 1 base; unmatched bases: 3. CDR3 nucleotide sequence: TGTGCCTGGAGTGGACAGGGGGCTTTCCAAGAGACCCAGTACTTC. It yields the protein CAWSGQGAFQETQYF.

The chain combines TRBV7-8 with TRBJ2-5; D unresolved. This CDR3 is 17 amino acids long. V dropped 2 bases and J dropped 2 bases, with 18 bases sitting between them. Germline CDR1 SGHVS, CDR2 FQNEAQ. The CDR3 DNA sequence: TGTGCCAGCAGCTTACTCGCCCCCGAGGCCCGGCAAGAGACCCAGTACTTC. Its protein is CASSLLAPEARQETQYF.